This T cell receptor (beta chain) was retrieved from a study of molecular identifiers for immune sequencing clone quantification. Study in general: Replicate runs used RNA from about 20,000 or 100,000 naive CD8 cells, which was split five ways into aliquots, and four of those aliquots were then sequenced.

This clonotype came up a few times. Antigen: not known. This CDR3 is 13 amino acids long. Germline V CDR1 and CDR2: LNHDA, SQIVND (reference sequence). Trimming left V 8 bases short and J 4 bases short, with 12 bases between. TCRdb re-called the PCR reads with MiXCR, one entry per CDR3 protein. The table shows 45,000 to 60,000 distinct CDR3 sequences, with about a third occurring only once. General study findings and limits: Sharing of a barcode by identical TCR molecules could cause highly expanded clone sizes to be underestimated.

This clonotype originated in a human donor in good health. Some libraries in this study had Jurkat cell RNA spiked in. The chain couples TRBV19 to TRBJ2-1, with D tentatively TRBD1 (6 bases). The sequenced sample consisted of naive CD8+ T cells from blood, with Jurkat cell RNA spiked in. Subset specified: FACS-sorted CD8+CD4-CCR7+CD45RA+ naive T cells. CDR3 amino acids: CASARDIYNEQFF. The CDR3 nucleotides are TGTGCCAGTGCCCGGGACATATACAATGAGCAGTTCTTC.